This T cell receptor (beta chain) was captured by sequencing in a study of blood T cell repertoires in COVID-19. The wider study: The origin of the acute and convalescent COVID-19 samples was the United States, Italy and Spain.

In the source study's methods: Researchers report that nucleated cell counts were estimated from reference gene primer amplification. Repertoires were generated with immunoSEQ multiplex PCR, while TCRdb's copy carries only in-frame clones and drops some. The V and J calls and the clone size are those of that table, but D and trimming were determined from the DNA. The sample yields about 240,000 clones, roughly 82% seen once. V was cut by 4 bases and J by 1 base, with 7 bases left in between. Germline V gene lookup returns CDR1 SGHNT and CDR2 YENEEA. CDR3 length equals 14 residues. The sample taken for sequencing was peripheral blood. The chain links TRBV11-3 to TRBJ2-2; perhaps TRBD2 as D (6 bases). The clonotype originates from a man at least 80 years old with acute or convalescent COVID-19. CDR3 in DNA: TGTGCCAGCAGCTCCGGGGGGAACACCGGGGAGCTGTTTTTT. Protein sequence: CASSSGGNTGELFF.